The rows below give T cell receptor beta chains drawn from one sample of a study of shared clonotypes between healthy human individuals. TCRdb keeps only in-frame clones here, not all; method: immunoSEQ multiplex PCR. The sample records approximately 2.3 million clones, approximately 95% being singletons. Sequenced sample: naive CD4+ T cells from PBMCs. The receptors here all came from a man aged 18-30 years in good health. Some clones in this sample may be carry-over from other donors' samples. Each CDR3 is given with its conserved first and last residue. The D gene is left open where the match is weak. Some rows mark clone size as missing; the rest say once, few, many or name a class of expanded clone.

D gene: .; J gene: TRBJ2-1; clone size: .; V gene: TRBV6-6; CDR3 protein: CASSYGSSSYNEQFF; CDR3 DNA: TGTGCCAGCAGTTACGGGAGTAGCTCCTACAATGAGCAGTTCTTC
D gene: TRBD1; J gene: TRBJ1-1; clone size: few; V gene: TRBV28; CDR3 protein: CASSSTTGANTEAFF; CDR3 DNA: TGTGCCAGCAGTTCGACGACAGGGGCAAACACTGAAGCTTTCTTT
D gene: TRBD1; J gene: TRBJ1-4; clone size: .; V gene: TRBV19; CDR3 protein: CASRDRGRSTNEKLFF; CDR3 DNA: TGTGCCAGTAGGGACAGGGGGCGGTCAACTAATGAAAAACTGTTTTTT
D gene: .; J gene: TRBJ2-2; clone size: .; V gene: TRBV4-1; CDR3 protein: CASSQDRAAAGELFF; CDR3 DNA: TGCGCCAGCAGCCAAGATCGGGCCGCAGCCGGGGAGCTGTTTTTT
D gene: .; J gene: TRBJ2-1; clone size: .; V gene: TRBV19; CDR3 protein: CASSDAAAADRNEQFF; CDR3 DNA: TGTGCCAGTAGTGATGCCGCGGCGGCGGACCGCAATGAGCAGTTCTTC
D gene: TRBD1; J gene: TRBJ1-3; clone size: .; V gene: TRBV2; CDR3 protein: CASRGQFYSGNTIYF; CDR3 DNA: TGTGCCAGCAGGGGACAGTTTTACTCTGGAAACACCATATATTTT
D gene: TRBD1; J gene: TRBJ1-1; clone size: .; V gene: TRBV4-3; CDR3 protein: CASSQQDRGLYHTEAFF; CDR3 DNA: TGCGCCAGCAGCCAACAAGACAGGGGGCTATACCACACTGAAGCTTTCTTT
D gene: .; J gene: TRBJ1-3; clone size: once; V gene: TRBV18; CDR3 protein: CASSPQGYSGNTIYF; CDR3 DNA: TGTGCCAGCTCACCTCAGGGCTACTCTGGAAACACCATATATTTT
D gene: .; J gene: TRBJ1-1; clone size: .; V gene: TRBV7-9; CDR3 protein: CASSLGSPTEAFF; CDR3 DNA: TGTGCCAGCAGCTTAGGGTCCCCCACTGAAGCTTTCTTT
D gene: TRBD2; J gene: TRBJ2-1; clone size: .; V gene: TRBV6-5; CDR3 protein: CASSPTREGNEQFF; CDR3 DNA: TGTGCCAGCAGCCCCACGCGGGAGGGTAATGAGCAGTTCTTC
D gene: .; J gene: TRBJ2-7; clone size: .; V gene: TRBV6-5; CDR3 protein: CASSVSPTRAREQYF; CDR3 DNA: TGTGCCAGCAGTGTGTCCCCGACCAGGGCACGCGAGCAGTACTTC
D gene: .; J gene: TRBJ2-1; clone size: .; V gene: TRBV20-1; CDR3 protein: CSAQASNEQFF; CDR3 DNA: TGCAGTGCCCAGGCTAGCAATGAGCAGTTCTTC
D gene: TRBD1; J gene: TRBJ1-4; clone size: .; V gene: TRBV5-1; CDR3 protein: CASSFRQGSNEKLFF; CDR3 DNA: TGCGCCAGCAGCTTTAGACAGGGGAGCAACGAAAAACTGTTTTTT
D gene: .; J gene: TRBJ2-5; clone size: .; V gene: TRBV5-1; CDR3 protein: CASSLKETQYF; CDR3 DNA: TGCGCCAGCAGCTTAAAGGAGACCCAGTACTTC
D gene: TRBD1; J gene: TRBJ2-5; clone size: .; V gene: TRBV7-7; CDR3 protein: CASSSMTGDSETQYF; CDR3 DNA: TGTGCCAGCAGCTCCATGACAGGGGATTCGGAGACCCAGTACTTC
D gene: TRBD1; J gene: TRBJ2-2; clone size: .; V gene: TRBV19; CDR3 protein: CASRGTGDTGELFF; CDR3 DNA: TGTGCCAGTAGAGGGACAGGGGACACCGGGGAGCTGTTTTTT
D gene: TRBD1; J gene: TRBJ2-7; clone size: .; V gene: TRBV5-1; CDR3 protein: CASSYTGTGVSYEQYF; CDR3 DNA: TGCGCCAGCAGCTACACCGGGACAGGGGTTTCCTACGAGCAGTACTTC
D gene: TRBD2; J gene: TRBJ2-4; clone size: .; V gene: TRBV5-1; CDR3 protein: CASSPTGRDGKNIQYF; CDR3 DNA: TGCGCCAGCAGCCCCACCGGGAGGGACGGTAAAAACATTCAGTACTTC
D gene: TRBD2; J gene: TRBJ2-7; clone size: .; V gene: TRBV4-2; CDR3 protein: CASSQASGGPTTYEQYF; CDR3 DNA: TGTGCCAGCAGCCAAGCCAGCGGGGGTCCAACGACATACGAGCAGTACTTC
D gene: .; J gene: TRBJ1-2; clone size: .; V gene: TRBV6-6; CDR3 protein: CASSFQGPRGYTF; CDR3 DNA: TGTGCCAGCAGTTTCCAGGGGCCTAGGGGCTACACCTTC